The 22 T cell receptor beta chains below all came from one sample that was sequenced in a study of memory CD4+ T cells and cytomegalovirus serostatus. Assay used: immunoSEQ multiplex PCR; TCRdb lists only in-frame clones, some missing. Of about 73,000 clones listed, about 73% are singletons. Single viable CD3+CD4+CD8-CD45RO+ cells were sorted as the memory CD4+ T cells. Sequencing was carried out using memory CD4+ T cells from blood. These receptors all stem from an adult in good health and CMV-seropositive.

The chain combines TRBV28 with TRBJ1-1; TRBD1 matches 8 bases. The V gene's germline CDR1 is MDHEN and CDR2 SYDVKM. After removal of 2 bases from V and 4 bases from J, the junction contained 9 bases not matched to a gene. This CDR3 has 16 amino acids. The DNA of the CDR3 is TGTGCCAGCAGTTTACACGCAGGGGGCCAGGGCACTGAAGCTTTCTTT. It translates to CASSLHAGGQGTEAFF.

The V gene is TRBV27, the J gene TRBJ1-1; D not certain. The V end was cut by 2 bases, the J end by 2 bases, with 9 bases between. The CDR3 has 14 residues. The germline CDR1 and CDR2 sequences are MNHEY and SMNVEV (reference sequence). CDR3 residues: CASSLQFSNTEAFF. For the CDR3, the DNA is TGTGCCAGCAGTTTACAGTTTTCCAACACTGAAGCTTTCTTT.

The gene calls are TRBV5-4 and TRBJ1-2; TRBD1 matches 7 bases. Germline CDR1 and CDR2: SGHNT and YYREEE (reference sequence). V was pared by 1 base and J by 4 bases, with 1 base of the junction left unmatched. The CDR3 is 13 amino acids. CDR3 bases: TGTGCCAGCAGCTTGAACAGGGGCTATGGCTACACCTTC. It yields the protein CASSLNRGYGYTF.

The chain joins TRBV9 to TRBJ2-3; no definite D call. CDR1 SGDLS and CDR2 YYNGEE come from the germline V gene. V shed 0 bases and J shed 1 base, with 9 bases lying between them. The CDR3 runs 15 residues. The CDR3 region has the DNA TGTGCCAGCAGCGTAGTCGGAGAAGGCACAGATACGCAGTATTTT. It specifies CASSVVGEGTDTQYF.

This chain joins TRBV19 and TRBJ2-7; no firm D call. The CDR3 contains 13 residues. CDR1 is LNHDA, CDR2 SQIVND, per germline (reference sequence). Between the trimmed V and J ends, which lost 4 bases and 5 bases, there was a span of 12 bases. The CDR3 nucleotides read TGTGCCAGTAGTAAAGGTTGGCGGAACGAGCAGTACTTC. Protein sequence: CASSKGWRNEQYF.

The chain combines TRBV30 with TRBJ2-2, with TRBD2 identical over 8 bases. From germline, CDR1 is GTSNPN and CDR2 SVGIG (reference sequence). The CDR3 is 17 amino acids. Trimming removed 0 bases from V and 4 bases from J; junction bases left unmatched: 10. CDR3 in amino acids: CAWSVGAGVSGTGELFF. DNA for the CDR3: TGTGCCTGGAGTGTAGGAGCGGGAGTAAGCGGCACCGGGGAGCTGTTTTTT.

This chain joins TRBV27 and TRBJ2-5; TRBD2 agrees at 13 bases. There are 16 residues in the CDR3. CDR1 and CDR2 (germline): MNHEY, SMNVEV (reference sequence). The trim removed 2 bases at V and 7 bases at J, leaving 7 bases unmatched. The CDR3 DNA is TGTGCCAGCAGTTTAGGGACTAGCGGGGCGGCGCGGACCCAGTACTTC. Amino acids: CASSLGTSGAARTQYF.

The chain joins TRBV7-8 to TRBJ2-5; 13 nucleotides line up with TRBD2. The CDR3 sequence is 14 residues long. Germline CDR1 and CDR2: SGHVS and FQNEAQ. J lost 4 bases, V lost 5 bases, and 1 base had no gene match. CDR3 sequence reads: CASSRLAGGETQYF. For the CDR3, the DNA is TGTGCCAGCAGCCGACTAGCGGGAGGAGAGACCCAGTACTTC.

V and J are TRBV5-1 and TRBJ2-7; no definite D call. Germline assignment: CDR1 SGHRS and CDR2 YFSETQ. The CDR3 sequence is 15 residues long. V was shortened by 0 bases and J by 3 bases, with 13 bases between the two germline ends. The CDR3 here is CASSLARTAFYEQYF. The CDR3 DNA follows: TGCGCCAGCAGCTTGGCCAGAACAGCATTCTACGAGCAGTACTTC. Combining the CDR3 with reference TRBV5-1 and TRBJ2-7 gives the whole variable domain KAGVTQTPRYLIKTRGQQVTLSCSPISGHRSVSWYQQTPGQGLQFLFEYFSETQRNKGNFPGRFSGRQFSNSRSEMNVSTLELGDSALYLCASSLARTAFYEQYFGPGTRLTVT.

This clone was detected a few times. CDR3 protein: CASRTGTSGRNEQFF. The DNA of the CDR3 is TGTGCCAGCAGGACGGGGACTAGCGGGAGGAATGAGCAGTTCTTC. J is TRBJ2-1 and V is TRBV5-5; TRBD2 agrees at 15 bases. Trimming at V came to 5 bases and at J to 7 bases, leaving 4 bases not matched to a gene. The CDR3 has 15 amino acids. CDR1 and CDR2 from the germline V gene are SGHKS and YYEKEE (reference sequence).

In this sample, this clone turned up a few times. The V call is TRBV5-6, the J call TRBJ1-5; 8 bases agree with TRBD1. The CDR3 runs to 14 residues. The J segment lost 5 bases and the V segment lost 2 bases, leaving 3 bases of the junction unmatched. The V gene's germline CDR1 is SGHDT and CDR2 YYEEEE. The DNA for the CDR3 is TGTGCCAGCAGCTTACTGACAGGGGATCAGCCCCAGCATTTT. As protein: CASSLLTGDQPQHF.

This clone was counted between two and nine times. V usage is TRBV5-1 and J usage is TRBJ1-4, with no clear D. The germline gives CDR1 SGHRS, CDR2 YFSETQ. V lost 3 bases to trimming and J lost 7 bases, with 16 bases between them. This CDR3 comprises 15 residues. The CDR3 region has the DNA TGCGCCAGCAGCTACCGACAAGGTGCAGGTGAAAAACTGTTTTTT. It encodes CASSYRQGAGEKLFF.

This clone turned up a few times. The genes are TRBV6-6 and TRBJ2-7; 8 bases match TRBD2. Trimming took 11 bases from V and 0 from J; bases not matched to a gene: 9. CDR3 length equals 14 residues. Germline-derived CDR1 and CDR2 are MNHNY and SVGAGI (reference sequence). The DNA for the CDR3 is TGTGCCGGGGGTACCGGGGGGGCCTCCTACGAGCAGTACTTC. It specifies CAGGTGGASYEQYF.

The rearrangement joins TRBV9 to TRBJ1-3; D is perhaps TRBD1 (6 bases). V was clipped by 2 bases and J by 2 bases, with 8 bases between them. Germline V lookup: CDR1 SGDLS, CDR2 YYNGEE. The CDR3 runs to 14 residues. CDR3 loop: CASSVEGAGNTIYF. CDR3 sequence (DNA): TGTGCCAGCAGCGTCGAGGGGGCTGGAAACACCATATATTTT.

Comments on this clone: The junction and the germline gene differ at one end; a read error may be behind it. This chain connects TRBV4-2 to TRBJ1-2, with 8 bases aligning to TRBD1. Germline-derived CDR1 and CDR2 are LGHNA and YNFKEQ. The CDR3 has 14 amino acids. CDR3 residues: CASSQADRDYGYTF. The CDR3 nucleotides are TGTGCCAGCAGCCAAGCGGACAGGGACTACGGCTACACCTTC.

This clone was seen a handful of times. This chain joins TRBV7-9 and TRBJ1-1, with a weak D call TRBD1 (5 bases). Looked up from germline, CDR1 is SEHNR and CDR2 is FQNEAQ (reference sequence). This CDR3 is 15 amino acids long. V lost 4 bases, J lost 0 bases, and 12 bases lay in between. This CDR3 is CASSWSRGMNTEAFF. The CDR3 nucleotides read TGTGCCAGCAGCTGGTCGAGGGGTATGAACACTGAAGCTTTCTTT.

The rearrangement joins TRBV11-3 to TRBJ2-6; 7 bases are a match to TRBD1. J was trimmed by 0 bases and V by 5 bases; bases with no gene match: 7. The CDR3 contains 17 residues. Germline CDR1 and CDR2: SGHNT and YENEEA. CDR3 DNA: TGTGCCAGCAGCCCTAGGGGACAGTTCTCTGGGGCCAACGTCCTGACTTTC. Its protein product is CASSPRGQFSGANVLTF.

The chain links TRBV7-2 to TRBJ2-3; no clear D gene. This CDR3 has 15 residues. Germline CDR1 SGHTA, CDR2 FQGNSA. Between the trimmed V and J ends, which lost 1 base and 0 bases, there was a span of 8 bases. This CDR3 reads CASSLVSTSTDTQYF. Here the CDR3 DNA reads TGTGCCAGCAGCTTAGTATCCACTAGCACAGATACGCAGTATTTT.

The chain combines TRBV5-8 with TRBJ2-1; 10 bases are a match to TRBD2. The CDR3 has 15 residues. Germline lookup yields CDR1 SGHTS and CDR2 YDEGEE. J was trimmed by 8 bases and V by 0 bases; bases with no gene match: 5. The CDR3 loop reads CASSLVLAGVHEQFF. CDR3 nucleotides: TGTGCCAGCAGCTTGGTGCTAGCGGGAGTACATGAGCAGTTCTTC.

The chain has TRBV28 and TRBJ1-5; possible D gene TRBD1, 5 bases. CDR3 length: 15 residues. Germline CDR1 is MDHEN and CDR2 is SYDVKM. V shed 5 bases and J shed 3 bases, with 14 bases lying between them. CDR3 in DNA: TGTGCCAGCAGTCCCCCTCAGGGAGCCAATCAGCCCCAGCATTTT. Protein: CASSPPQGANQPQHF. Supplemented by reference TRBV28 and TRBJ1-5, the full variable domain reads DVKVTQSSRYLVKRTGEKVFLECVQDMDHENMFWYRQDPGLGLRLIYFSYDVKMKEKGDIPEGYSVSREKKERFSLILESASTNQTSMYLCASSPPQGANQPQHFGDGTRLSIL.

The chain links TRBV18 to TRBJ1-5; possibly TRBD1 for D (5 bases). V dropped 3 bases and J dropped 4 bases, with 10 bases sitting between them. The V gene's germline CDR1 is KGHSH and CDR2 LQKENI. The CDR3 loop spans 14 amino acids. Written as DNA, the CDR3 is TGTGCCAGCTCACCGGGACGGGCGAATCAGCCCCAGCATTTT. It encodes CASSPGRANQPQHF.

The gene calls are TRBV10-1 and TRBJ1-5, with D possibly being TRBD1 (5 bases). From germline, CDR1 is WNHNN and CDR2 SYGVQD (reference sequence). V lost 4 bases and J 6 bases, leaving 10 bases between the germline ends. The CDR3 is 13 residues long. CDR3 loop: CASSVGGGQPQHF. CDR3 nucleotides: TGCGCCAGCAGTGTCGGGGGTGGTCAGCCCCAGCATTTT.